Described below is a single T cell receptor (beta chain) sequence and its context. This sample stems from a study of blood T cell repertoires in COVID-19. Across the study: Donors in the United States, Italy and Spain gave samples during acute or convalescent COVID-19. T cells, B-cell-depleted T cells, or PBMCs provided the cDNA or gDNA that served as material.

The CDR3 sequence is 16 residues long. The germline gives CDR1 SGHKS, CDR2 YYEKEE (reference sequence). V was shortened by 4 bases and J by 1 base, with 14 bases between the two germline ends. TCRdb's copy holds only in-frame clones and misses some; the assay was immunoSEQ multiplex PCR. Among 29,000 or so clones, around 87% were seen once, and the ten largest hold around 12%. The rearrangement joins TRBV5-5 to TRBJ2-2; the D gene is possibly TRBD2 (5 bases). The sequenced sample consisted of peripheral blood. The TCR was taken from a human donor in a cohort sampled during active COVID-19. The donor label of this sample is uncertain. The CDR3 DNA reads TGTGCCAGCAGCCCCCCCCCACTAGTGAACACCGGGGAGCTGTTTTTT. Protein product: CASSPPPLVNTGELFF.